The following is a T cell receptor (beta chain) sequence with its context. Its matching antigen is unknown. This CDR3 comprises 13 residues. Looked up from germline, CDR1 is GTSNPN and CDR2 is SVGIG (reference sequence). This entry comes from a study of tumor and adjacent non-tumor tissue in lung cancer. On the study more broadly: The cohort had approximately 13 adenocarcinoma, a couple of squamous cell and 1 small cell patients. Aged about 30 to 76 years, patients included fewer than 11 men and a few women with stage I to III disease. Study-level findings and limits: Top 100 clones took a larger repertoire share in normal lung.

The library came from three nested PCR rounds adapted from ARM-PCR protocols. TCRdb processed the multiplex PCR reads anew with MiXCR; each CDR3 protein has one entry. Of 100,000 to 150,000 distinct CDR3 sequences in the sample, 60% to 70% were seen once. No cell sorting was done before RNA was extracted from the tissue. Chemotherapy-naive patients with new lung cancer underwent thoracic surgery in China, August–November 2014. The chain combines TRBV30 with TRBJ1-5, with no clear D. With the DNA end fitting TRBJ2-3 better, the J assignment may be wrong. The TCR was taken from a young man with non-small cell lung cancer. The specimen was lung tumor tissue. The CDR3 DNA reads TGTGCCTGGAGTGGTTATAGCAATCAGCCCCAGTATTTT. Encoded protein: CAWSGYSNQPQYF.